This T cell receptor (beta chain) was profiled in a study of regulatory T cells in long-lasting Graves disease. Trimming shortened V by 3 bases and J by 2 bases, and 10 bases separated the two germline ends. Germline CDR1 reads LNHDA; CDR2 reads SQIVND (reference sequence). The CDR3 sequence is 14 residues long. As to this clonotype: What it binds is not known.

Stated time point: newly diagnosed GD, antithyroid drugs for less than 3 months. After RNA was extracted from PBMCs, the TCR library was made from it. According to the study, TCR beta libraries were built with iRepertoire HTBI primers and CDR3-region Arm-PCR. Using its own MiXCR run on the multiplex PCR reads, TCRdb lists one record per CDR3 protein. Of under 800,000 distinct CDR3 sequences in the sample, 16% were seen once. Study-level results: Persistent cases of Graves' showed reduced TCR diversity relative to newly diagnosed patients.

The same data also contributed to another study, on T cells in Graves' hyperthyroidism and ophthalmopathy. Per that paper: The patients, who ranged from 18 to 65 in age, presented with newly diagnosed hyperthyroidism lasting under 2 months.

Sequences were derived from peripheral blood mononuclear cells (PBMCs), sampled at new diagnosis, from a patient treated with antithyroid drugs. This clonotype was sampled from a woman in her twenties or thirties with Graves disease. The chain links TRBV19 to TRBJ1-2, with no clear D. The CDR3 bases are TGTGCCAGTAGTATTAGCCCAGGAAACTATGGCTACACCTTC. Its protein product is CASSISPGNYGYTF. The variable domain in full, completed from reference TRBV19 and TRBJ1-2, reads DGGITQSPKYLFRKEGQNVTLSCEQNLNHDAMYWYRQDPGQGLRLIYYSQIVNDFQKGDIAEGYSVSREKKESFPLTVTSAQKNPTAFYLCASSISPGNYGYTFGSGTRLTVV.